The rows below give T cell receptor beta chains drawn from one sample of a study of OX40 agonist ivuxolimab in advanced cancers. Generated by immunoSEQ multiplex PCR, the TCRdb table keeps only in-frame clones and is missing some. Here the sample spans some 86,000 clones, around 90% being singletons. Sequenced here: CD4+ or CD8+ T cells sorted from blood, sampled in a trial of the OX40 agonist ivuxolimab. The receptors here all came from an adult with an advanced solid tumor such as melanoma, head and neck, liver or kidney cancer. Both conserved end residues are part of each CDR3. Each record gives: J gene, D gene, clone size, V gene, CDR3 DNA, CDR3 protein. D genes are given only for firm matches. A clone size is listed for some rows: how often the clone was seen (once, few, many), or a class if it is expanded.

j_gene: TRBJ2-7
d_gene: TRBD2
abundance: .
v_gene: TRBV2
CDR3nt: TGTGCCAGCAGTGAAGCTAGCGGGAGTTACGAGCAGTACTTC
CDR3aa: CASSEASGSYEQYF

j_gene: TRBJ1-5
d_gene: .
abundance: few
v_gene: TRBV19
CDR3nt: TGTGCCAGTGAGAATTTCCCACAGCCTGGCAATCAGCCCCAGCATTTT
CDR3aa: CASENFPQPGNQPQHF

j_gene: TRBJ2-6
d_gene: .
abundance: .
v_gene: TRBV27
CDR3nt: TGTGCCAGCAGTTTACGGCCAGGTGGGGTCGGGGCCTTCTCTGGGGCCAACGTCCTGACTTTC
CDR3aa: CASSLRPGGVGAFSGANVLTF

j_gene: TRBJ2-1
d_gene: .
abundance: .
v_gene: TRBV6-4
CDR3nt: TGTGCCAACCAGGACTATCCAGGGGGAAATGAGCAGTTCTTC
CDR3aa: CANQDYPGGNEQFF

j_gene: TRBJ2-2
d_gene: TRBD1
abundance: .
v_gene: TRBV5-1
CDR3nt: TGCGCCAGCGACAGGGACGGCTTAACCGGGGAGCTGTTTTTT
CDR3aa: CASDRDGLTGELFF

j_gene: TRBJ1-4
d_gene: .
abundance: .
v_gene: TRBV10-3
CDR3nt: TGTGCCATCAGTGAGGTCGACAGCAGGGAAAAACTGTTTTTT
CDR3aa: CAISEVDSREKLFF

j_gene: TRBJ1-4
d_gene: .
abundance: few
v_gene: TRBV7-7
CDR3nt: TGTGCTAGCAGCTTAGCAACTAATGAAAAACTGTTTTTT
CDR3aa: CASSLATNEKLFF

j_gene: TRBJ1-1
d_gene: .
abundance: .
v_gene: TRBV27
CDR3nt: TGTGCCAGCAGTTGGGGACCGGCTGAAAAGGCTGAAGCTTTCTTT
CDR3aa: CASSWGPAEKAEAFF

j_gene: TRBJ2-7
d_gene: .
abundance: .
v_gene: TRBV29-1
CDR3nt: TGCAGCGTTGAGCGCGGGCCGGACTACGAGCAGTACTTC
CDR3aa: CSVERGPDYEQYF

j_gene: TRBJ2-5
d_gene: .
abundance: .
v_gene: TRBV7-9
CDR3nt: TGTGCCAGCAGCTTTCTGTCCCCTGGGGGGCTGGGAGAGACCCAGTACTTC
CDR3aa: CASSFLSPGGLGETQYF

j_gene: TRBJ2-2
d_gene: .
abundance: few
v_gene: TRBV2
CDR3nt: TGTGCCAGCAGTGAAAATCGAGGTGTCACCGGGGAGCTGTTTTTT
CDR3aa: CASSENRGVTGELFF

j_gene: TRBJ2-3
d_gene: .
abundance: .
v_gene: TRBV5-1
CDR3nt: TGCGCTTCTGTTGAGTTACCCAACACAGATACGCAGTATTTT
CDR3aa: CASVELPNTDTQYF

j_gene: TRBJ2-1
d_gene: .
abundance: many
v_gene: TRBV7-3
CDR3nt: TGTGCCAGCAGCTTAGTAGGCGATGAGCAGTTCTTC
CDR3aa: CASSLVGDEQFF

j_gene: TRBJ2-1
d_gene: TRBD2
abundance: .
v_gene: TRBV27
CDR3nt: TGTGCCAGCAGTCCGGGACTAGCGTGGAGAAATGAGCAGTTCTTC
CDR3aa: CASSPGLAWRNEQFF

j_gene: TRBJ2-3
d_gene: .
abundance: .
v_gene: TRBV5-1
CDR3nt: TGCGCCAGCAGCTCCCAACCTGGGACGGGCACAGATACGCAGTATTTT
CDR3aa: CASSSQPGTGTDTQYF

j_gene: TRBJ2-3
d_gene: TRBD2
abundance: .
v_gene: TRBV7-3
CDR3nt: TGTGCCAGCAGCTTCACCAAACTAGCGGGAGGGCCCTCAGATACGCAGTATTTT
CDR3aa: CASSFTKLAGGPSDTQYF

j_gene: TRBJ1-1
d_gene: .
abundance: .
v_gene: TRBV4-1
CDR3nt: TGCGCCAGCAGCCAACCCTCTCCCAAGACTGAAGCTTTCTTT
CDR3aa: CASSQPSPKTEAFF

j_gene: TRBJ2-7
d_gene: .
abundance: .
v_gene: TRBV13
CDR3nt: TGTGCCAGCAGCCGCGAACAGGGTCTCGGGTACGAGCAGTACTTC
CDR3aa: CASSREQGLGYEQYF

j_gene: TRBJ1-3
d_gene: .
abundance: .
v_gene: TRBV5-1
CDR3nt: TGCGCCAGCAGCGTGAACAGGGAGGCTGGAAACACCATATATTTT
CDR3aa: CASSVNREAGNTIYF

j_gene: TRBJ2-5
d_gene: TRBD2
abundance: .
v_gene: TRBV7-3
CDR3nt: TGTGCCAGCAGCTTATCGGGACTAGCGACGGAGACCCAGTACTTC
CDR3aa: CASSLSGLATETQYF

j_gene: TRBJ2-1
d_gene: .
abundance: .
v_gene: TRBV29-1
CDR3nt: TGCAGCGTTGGTTCCGGGGGAACCTACAATGAGCAGTTCTTC
CDR3aa: CSVGSGGTYNEQFF

j_gene: TRBJ2-1
d_gene: TRBD2
abundance: once
v_gene: TRBV19
CDR3nt: TGTGCCAGTAGCTTTAGCGGGATCTACAATGAGCAGTTCTTC
CDR3aa: CASSFSGIYNEQFF

j_gene: TRBJ1-1
d_gene: .
abundance: .
v_gene: TRBV25-1
CDR3nt: TGTGCCAGCAGTGAATATGAGACAGCCAGAACTAACACTGAAGCTTTCTTT
CDR3aa: CASSEYETARTNTEAFF

j_gene: TRBJ2-7
d_gene: TRBD2
abundance: .
v_gene: TRBV7-9
CDR3nt: TGTGCCAGCAGCGCTAGCGGAGACTACGAGCAGTACTTC
CDR3aa: CASSASGDYEQYF

j_gene: TRBJ2-7
d_gene: TRBD2
abundance: .
v_gene: TRBV19
CDR3nt: TGTGCCAGTAGTCAGAGCGGGAGACGACTCTACGAGCAGTACTTC
CDR3aa: CASSQSGRRLYEQYF

j_gene: TRBJ2-7
d_gene: .
abundance: .
v_gene: TRBV7-2
CDR3nt: TGTGCCAGCAGCTTAGGGACCGGAACCTCCTACGAGCAGTACTTC
CDR3aa: CASSLGTGTSYEQYF

j_gene: TRBJ2-7
d_gene: TRBD2
abundance: .
v_gene: TRBV5-4
CDR3nt: TGTGCCAGCAGTTTTACTAGCGGAAGCTCCTACGAGCAGTACTTC
CDR3aa: CASSFTSGSSYEQYF

j_gene: TRBJ2-3
d_gene: TRBD2
abundance: .
v_gene: TRBV2
CDR3nt: TGTGCCAGCAATTTTCTAGCGGGAGAGGGGAGAGATACGCAGTATTTT
CDR3aa: CASNFLAGEGRDTQYF

j_gene: TRBJ1-6
d_gene: TRBD1
abundance: .
v_gene: TRBV25-1
CDR3nt: TGTGCCAGCAGTGAATCTGGACAGGGGGCTTCACCCCTCCACTTT
CDR3aa: CASSESGQGASPLHF

j_gene: TRBJ2-3
d_gene: TRBD1
abundance: few
v_gene: TRBV6-5
CDR3nt: TGTGCCAGCAGTTACCTCCCCGGGACAGGGACAGATACGCAGTATTTT
CDR3aa: CASSYLPGTGTDTQYF

j_gene: TRBJ2-7
d_gene: TRBD2
abundance: once
v_gene: TRBV6-5
CDR3nt: TGTGCCAGCAGTTACGCGGGGGGCTACGAGCAGTACTTC
CDR3aa: CASSYAGGYEQYF

j_gene: TRBJ1-1
d_gene: TRBD1
abundance: .
v_gene: TRBV7-9
CDR3nt: TGTGCCAGCAGTGGATCCCGGGACAGGGTGTGGGACACTGAAGCTTTCTTT
CDR3aa: CASSGSRDRVWDTEAFF

j_gene: TRBJ2-2
d_gene: TRBD1
abundance: .
v_gene: TRBV9
CDR3nt: TGTGCCAGCAGCCGCGGGACAGGGGGTGACGGGGAGCTGTTTTTT
CDR3aa: CASSRGTGGDGELFF

j_gene: TRBJ2-2
d_gene: TRBD2
abundance: .
v_gene: TRBV10-3
CDR3nt: TGTGCCATTGGGGGACTAGCGGGATCCGGGGAGCTGTTTTTT
CDR3aa: CAIGGLAGSGELFF

j_gene: TRBJ1-4
d_gene: TRBD1
abundance: .
v_gene: TRBV27
CDR3nt: TGTGCCAGCAGTTTCCGGCTTCCGGGACAGGCTAATGAAAAACTGTTTTTT
CDR3aa: CASSFRLPGQANEKLFF

j_gene: TRBJ2-3
d_gene: TRBD2
abundance: .
v_gene: TRBV10-1
CDR3nt: TGCGCCAGCAGTCCGAGCGGGAGGCCCACAGATACGCAGTATTTT
CDR3aa: CASSPSGRPTDTQYF

j_gene: TRBJ1-4
d_gene: .
abundance: .
v_gene: TRBV5-5
CDR3nt: TGTGCCAGCAGCGTACAGGGTAAAAATGAAAAACTGTTTTTT
CDR3aa: CASSVQGKNEKLFF

j_gene: TRBJ2-2
d_gene: .
abundance: .
v_gene: TRBV18
CDR3nt: TGTGCCAGCTCACCACCCTCTACTAGGGAGACCGGGGAGCTGTTTTTT
CDR3aa: CASSPPSTRETGELFF

j_gene: TRBJ2-1
d_gene: .
abundance: .
v_gene: TRBV25-1
CDR3nt: TGTGCCAGCAGTGAACAGGGAATATACAATGAGCAGTTCTTC
CDR3aa: CASSEQGIYNEQFF

j_gene: TRBJ1-2
d_gene: .
abundance: .
v_gene: TRBV7-6
CDR3nt: TGTGCCAGCAGCCCTCATGAAGGGGGTGGCTACACCTTC
CDR3aa: CASSPHEGGGYTF

j_gene: TRBJ2-1
d_gene: .
abundance: .
v_gene: TRBV5-1
CDR3nt: TGCGCCAGCAGCACCAGGGACATGGGCAATGAGCAGTTCTTC
CDR3aa: CASSTRDMGNEQFF

j_gene: TRBJ1-1
d_gene: .
abundance: .
v_gene: TRBV5-4
CDR3nt: TGTGCCAGCAGCTTGGGCCAGGTTGAAGCTTTCTTT
CDR3aa: CASSLGQVEAFF

j_gene: TRBJ2-5
d_gene: TRBD2
abundance: .
v_gene: TRBV19
CDR3nt: TGTGCCAGTAGCTCCTCAGGGAGGGGCGGGGACGAGACCCAGTACTTC
CDR3aa: CASSSSGRGGDETQYF